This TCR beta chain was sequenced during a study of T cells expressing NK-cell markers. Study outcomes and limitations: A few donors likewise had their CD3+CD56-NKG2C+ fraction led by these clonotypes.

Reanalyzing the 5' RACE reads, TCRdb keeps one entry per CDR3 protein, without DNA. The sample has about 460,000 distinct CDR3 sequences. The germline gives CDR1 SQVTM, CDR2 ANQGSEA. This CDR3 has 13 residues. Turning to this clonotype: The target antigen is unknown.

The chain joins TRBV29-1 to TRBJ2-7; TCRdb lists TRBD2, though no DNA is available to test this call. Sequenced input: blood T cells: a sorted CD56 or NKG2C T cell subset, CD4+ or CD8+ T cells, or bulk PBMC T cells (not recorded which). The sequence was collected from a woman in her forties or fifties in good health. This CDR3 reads CSVRTSGRDEQYF.